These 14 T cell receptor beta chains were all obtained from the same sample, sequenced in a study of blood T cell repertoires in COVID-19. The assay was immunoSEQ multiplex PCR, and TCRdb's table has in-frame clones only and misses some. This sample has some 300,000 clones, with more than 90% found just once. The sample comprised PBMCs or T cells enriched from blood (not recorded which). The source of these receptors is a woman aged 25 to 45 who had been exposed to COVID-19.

CDR3 DNA sequence: TGTGCCAGCAGTGCCCAGGGACAGGCCTTCAATCAGCCCCAGCATTTT. Protein sequence: CASSAQGQAFNQPQHF. The chain links TRBV6-1 to TRBJ1-5, with TRBD1 identical over 8 bases. This CDR3 spans 16 amino acids. CDR1 is MNHNS and CDR2 is SASEGT in the germline V gene. The ends lost 4 bases at V and 3 bases at J; junction bases unmatched: 8.

The CDR3 loop is CASSLLGQGGHEQYF. As DNA, the CDR3 is TGCGCCAGCAGCCTACTGGGACAGGGAGGCCACGAGCAGTACTTC. V gene TRBV4-1 combines with J gene TRBJ2-7; 9 bases fit TRBD1. The CDR3 contains 15 residues. Germline CDR1 is MGHRA and CDR2 is YSYEKL. The junction had 9 bases not matched to a gene; V was cut back by 4 bases and J by 5 bases.

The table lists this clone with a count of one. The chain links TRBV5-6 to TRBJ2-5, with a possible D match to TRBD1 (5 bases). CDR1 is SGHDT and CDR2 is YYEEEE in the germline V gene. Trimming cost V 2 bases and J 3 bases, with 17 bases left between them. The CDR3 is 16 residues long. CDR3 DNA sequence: TGTGCCAGCAGCTTTGGTTTCAGGGTTGGGGAAGAGACCCAGTACTTC. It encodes CASSFGFRVGEETQYF.

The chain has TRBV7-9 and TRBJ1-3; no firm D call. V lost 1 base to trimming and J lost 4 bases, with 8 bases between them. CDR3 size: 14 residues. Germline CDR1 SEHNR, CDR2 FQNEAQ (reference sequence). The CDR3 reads CASSLGLTGNTIYF. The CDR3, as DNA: TGTGCCAGCAGCTTAGGCCTCACAGGAAACACCATATATTTT.

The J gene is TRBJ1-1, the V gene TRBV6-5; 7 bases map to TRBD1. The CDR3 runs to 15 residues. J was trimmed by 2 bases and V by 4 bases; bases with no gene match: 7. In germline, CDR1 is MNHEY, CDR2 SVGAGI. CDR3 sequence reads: CASSSINRGNTEAFF. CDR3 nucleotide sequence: TGTGCCAGCAGTTCGATTAACAGGGGCAACACTGAAGCTTTCTTT.

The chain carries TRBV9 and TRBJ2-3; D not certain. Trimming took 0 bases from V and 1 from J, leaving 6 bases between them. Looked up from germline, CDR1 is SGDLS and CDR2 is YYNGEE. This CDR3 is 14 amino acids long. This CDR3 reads CASSVDFGTDTQYF. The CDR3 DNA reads TGTGCCAGCAGCGTAGACTTCGGCACAGATACGCAGTATTTT.

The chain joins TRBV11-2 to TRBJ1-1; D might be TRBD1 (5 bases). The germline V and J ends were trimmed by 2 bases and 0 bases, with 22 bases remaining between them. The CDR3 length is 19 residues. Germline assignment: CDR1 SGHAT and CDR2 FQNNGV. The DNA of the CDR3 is TGTGCCAGCAGCTTAAGGGGATTTCGCGGGGATAGCGTGAACACTGAAGCTTTCTTT. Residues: CASSLRGFRGDSVNTEAFF.

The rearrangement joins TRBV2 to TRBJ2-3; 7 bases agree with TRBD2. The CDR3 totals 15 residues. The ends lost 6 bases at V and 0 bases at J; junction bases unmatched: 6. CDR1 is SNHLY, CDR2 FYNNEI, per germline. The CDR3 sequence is CASRLGAGSTDTQYF. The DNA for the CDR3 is TGTGCCAGCAGGCTCGGAGCGGGGAGCACAGATACGCAGTATTTT.

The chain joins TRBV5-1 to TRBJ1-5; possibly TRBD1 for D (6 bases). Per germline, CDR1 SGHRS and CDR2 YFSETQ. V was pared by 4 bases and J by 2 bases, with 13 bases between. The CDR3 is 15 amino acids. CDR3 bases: TGCGCCAGCAGCGGAGGCCCAGGGGGCAATCAGCCCCAGCATTTT. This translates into CASSGGPGGNQPQHF.

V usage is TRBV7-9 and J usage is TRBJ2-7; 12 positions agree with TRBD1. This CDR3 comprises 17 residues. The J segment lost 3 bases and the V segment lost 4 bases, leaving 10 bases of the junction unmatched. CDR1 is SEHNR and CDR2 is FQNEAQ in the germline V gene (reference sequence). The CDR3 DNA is TGTGCCAGCAGCTCGGTGAGGGACAGGGGGCTTTTCTACGAGCAGTACTTC. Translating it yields CASSSVRDRGLFYEQYF.

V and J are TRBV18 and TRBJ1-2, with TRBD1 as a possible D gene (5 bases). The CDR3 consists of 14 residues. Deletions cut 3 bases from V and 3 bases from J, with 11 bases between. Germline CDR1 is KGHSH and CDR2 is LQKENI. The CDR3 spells CASSPIGVDYGYTF. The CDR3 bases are TGTGCCAGCTCACCGATAGGGGTTGACTATGGCTACACCTTC.

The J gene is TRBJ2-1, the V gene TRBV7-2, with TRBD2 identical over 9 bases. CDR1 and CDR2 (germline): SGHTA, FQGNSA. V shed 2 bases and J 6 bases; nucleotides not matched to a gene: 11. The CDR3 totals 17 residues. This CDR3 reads CASSLRYVTSGLNEQFF. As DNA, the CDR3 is TGTGCCAGCAGCTTAAGGTATGTGACTAGCGGTCTCAATGAGCAGTTCTTC. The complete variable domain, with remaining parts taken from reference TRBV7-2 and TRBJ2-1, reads GAGVSQSPSNKVTEKGKDVELRCDPISGHTALYWYRQSLGQGLEFLIYFQGNSAPDKSGLPSDRFSAERTGGSVSTLTIQRTQQEDSAVYLCASSLRYVTSGLNEQFFGPGTRLTVL.

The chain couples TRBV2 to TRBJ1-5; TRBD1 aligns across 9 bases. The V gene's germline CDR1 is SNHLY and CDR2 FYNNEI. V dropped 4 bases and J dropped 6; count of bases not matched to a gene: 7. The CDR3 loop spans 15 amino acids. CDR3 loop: CASSVRTGGGQPQHF. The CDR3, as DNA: TGTGCCAGCAGTGTCCGAACAGGGGGCGGTCAGCCCCAGCATTTT. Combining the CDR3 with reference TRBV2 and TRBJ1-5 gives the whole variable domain EPEVTQTPSHQVTQMGQEVILRCVPISNHLYFYWYRQILGQKVEFLVSFYNNEISEKSEIFDDQFSVERPDGSNFTLKIRSTKLEDSAMYFCASSVRTGGGQPQHFGDGTRLSIL.

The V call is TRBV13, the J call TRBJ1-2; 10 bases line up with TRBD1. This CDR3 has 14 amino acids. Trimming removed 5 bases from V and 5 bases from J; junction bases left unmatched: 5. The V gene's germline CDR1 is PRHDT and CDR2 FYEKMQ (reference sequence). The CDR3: CASSAPGQGYGYTF. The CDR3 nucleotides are TGTGCCAGCAGCGCACCGGGACAGGGGTATGGCTACACCTTC.